The TCR beta chain described here comes from a study of T-cell memory formation after mild COVID-19. Study information: Largely, the TCR clusters proved donor specific.

Note on this clonotype: Its specificity is not known.

Findings and caveats of the study: Pre-infection memory harbored some responding clones, suggesting cross-reactive memory joined. Most CD4+ clones that shrank were in CM and EM, while CD8+ ones turned up in EMRA.

TCRdb reprocessed the 5' RACE reads via MiXCR and lists one record per CDR3 protein. Among 210,000 or so distinct CDR3 sequences, 8% to 11% were seen once, and the ten largest hold approximately 3%. Germline V lookup: CDR1 LNHDA, CDR2 SQIVND (reference sequence). The CDR3 totals 13 residues. V lost 5 bases and J lost 7, with 14 bases in between. The J gene is TRBJ1-1, the V gene TRBV19; possible D gene TRBD1, 6 bases. Sequencing used PBMCs or a T cell subset sorted from them (not recorded which). This TCR derives from a man aged 18 to 29 who had mild COVID-19 (a few samples of this study predate the infection). Cell type and time point are not known. CDR3 residues: CASSSQGGDEAFF. The CDR3 coding sequence is TGTGCCAGTAGTTCACAGGGTGGGGATGAAGCTTTCTTT.